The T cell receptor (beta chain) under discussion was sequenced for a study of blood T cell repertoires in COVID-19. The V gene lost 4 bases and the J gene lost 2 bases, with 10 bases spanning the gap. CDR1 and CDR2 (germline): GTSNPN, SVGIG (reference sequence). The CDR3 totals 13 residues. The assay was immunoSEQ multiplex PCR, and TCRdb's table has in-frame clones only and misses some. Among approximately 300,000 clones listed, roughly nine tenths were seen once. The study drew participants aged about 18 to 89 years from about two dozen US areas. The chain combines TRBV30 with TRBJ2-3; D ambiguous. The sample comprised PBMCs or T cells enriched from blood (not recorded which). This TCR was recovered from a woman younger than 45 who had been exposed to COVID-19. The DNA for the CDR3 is TGTGCCTGGAACGCGGCTCCCACAGATACGCAGTATTTT. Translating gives CAWNAAPTDTQYF. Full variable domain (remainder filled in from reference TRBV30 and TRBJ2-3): SQTIHQWPATLVQPVGSPLSLECTVEGTSNPNLYWYRQAAGRGLQLLFYSVGIGQISSEVPQNLSASRPQDRQFILSSKKLLLSDSGFYLCAWNAAPTDTQYFGPGTRLTVL.